This T cell receptor beta chain was obtained from a study of cytomegalovirus exposure and HLA in healthy donors. General observations from the study: Serostatus for CMV was the only available immune exposure information. Productive status was seen about 90% or about 30% of the time for most TCR beta V segments in an earlier analysis.

The CDR3 has 14 amino acids. Trimming removed 5 bases at V and 0 bases at J, with 10 bases between. CDR1 is SGHVS, CDR2 FNYEAQ, per germline. Both 60 Vbeta primers and 13 Jbeta primers went into the PCR. Sequencing used immunoSEQ multiplex PCR; TCRdb keeps in-frame clones, though not all of them. Of under 150,000 clones in the sample, about 79% were seen once. On this clone itself: The antigen remains unidentified.

The rearrangement links TRBV7-6 to TRBJ2-5; tentative D call: TRBD1 (6 bases). The material sequenced was PBMCs. The TCR originated in a man aged 25 to 40 in good health and CMV-seropositive. The chain's CDR3 is CASSPTGYQETQYF. CDR3 sequence (DNA): TGTGCCAGCAGCCCCACAGGGTACCAAGAGACCCAGTACTTC.